This TCR beta chain came from a study of T cell responses to AZD1222 COVID-19 vaccine. The CDR3 contains 11 residues. The germline V gene has CDR1 MNHEY and CDR2 SVGAGI. V shed 6 bases and J shed 7 bases, with 7 bases lying between them. Here immunoSEQ multiplex PCR was the method, and the copy in TCRdb shows in-frame clones only, minus some. The sample contains some 120,000 clones, 88% of which appear only once. This TCR came from an adult in good health. Specimen: peripheral blood, collected on day 0 of AZD1222 vaccination. J is TRBJ2-1 and V is TRBV6-5; D not certain. The CDR3 DNA reads TGTGCCAGCAGCCGGCTTAATGAGCAGTTCTTC. Translation: CASSRLNEQFF.